This TCR beta chain was found in a study of CD8 T cells in Susac syndrome. Random hexamers were used to reverse transcribe the RNA input (roughly 0.5 to 1 ug). An immunoSEQ multiplex PCR amplified TCR beta CDR3 over 54 Vbeta and 13 Jbeta. One entry per CDR3 protein results from TCRdb running MiXCR on the immunoSEQ multiplex PCR reads. This sample yields under 550,000 distinct CDR3 sequences, of which around 85% are seen a single time; about 0.12% belongs to the top ten. The TEMRA cells underwent FACS enrichment, while the CD8+ and CD4+ T cells underwent negative isolation. V was shortened by 5 bases and J by 5 bases, with 13 bases between the two germline ends. The germline V gene encodes CDR1 SNHLY and CDR2 FYNNEI. This CDR3 region has 13 residues.

The sample consisted of CD8+ T cells from PBMCs. This chain links TRBV2 with TRBJ2-7, with D perhaps TRBD1 or TRBD2 (6 bases each). This TCR came from a human donor with multiple sclerosis. The CDR3 here is CASSRLGGDEQYF. The CDR3, as DNA: TGTGCCAGCAGTCGCTTGGGGGGCGACGAGCAGTACTTC.